Listed here are 19 T cell receptor beta chains from one sample, sequenced in a study of regulatory T cells in long-lasting Graves disease. Time point here: newly diagnosed GD, antithyroid drugs for less than 3 months. The TCR library was made from RNA that had been extracted from PBMCs in TRIzol. Building the TCR beta libraries relied on iRepertoire HTBI primers, and CDR3 regions underwent Arm-PCR. From the multiplex PCR reads, TCRdb called clonotypes with MiXCR, one entry per CDR3 protein. The sample comprises hundreds of thousands of distinct CDR3 sequences, roughly 16% of which are singletons, and around a sixth rests with the top ten. The same data also contributed to another study, on T cells in Graves' hyperthyroidism and ophthalmopathy.

Specimen: peripheral blood mononuclear cells (PBMCs), collected at new diagnosis, from a patient treated with antithyroid drugs. Every receptor here comes from a woman under 40 with Graves disease.

This clonotype was seen repeatedly, ten times or more. The rearrangement joins TRBV3-1 to TRBJ1-1, with D unresolved. Germline CDR1 and CDR2: LGHDT and YNNKEL (reference sequence). V was pared by 0 bases and J by 2 bases, with 10 bases between. The CDR3 spans 15 residues. CDR3 in DNA: TGTGCCAGCAGCCAAGAGGCGGGAGGCAACACTGAAGCTTTCTTT. It encodes CASSQEAGGNTEAFF. Supplemented by reference TRBV3-1 and TRBJ1-1, the full variable domain reads DTAVSQTPKYLVTQMGNDKSIKCEQNLGHDTMYWYKQDSKKFLKIMFSYNNKELIINETVPNRFSPKSPDKAHLNLHINSLELGDSAVYFCASSQEAGGNTEAFFGQGTRLTVV.

This clonotype was seen a few times. The chain recombines TRBV5-1 with TRBJ2-7; no reliable D call. Germline assignment: CDR1 SGHRS and CDR2 YFSETQ. CDR3 length: 13 residues. The germline V and J ends were trimmed by 4 bases and 3 bases, with 11 bases remaining between them. CDR3 nucleotides: TGCGCCAGCAGCGTAAGCGTGGACTACGAGCAGTACTTC. The encoded protein is CASSVSVDYEQYF.

The chain is built from TRBV19 and TRBJ2-1, with D uncertain. Germline-derived CDR1 and CDR2 are LNHDA and SQIVND (reference sequence). The CDR3 consists of 16 residues. The V gene lost 3 bases and the J gene lost 3 bases, with 15 bases spanning the gap. The CDR3 region is CASSIPTGLGYNEQFF. The CDR3 DNA follows: TGTGCCAGTAGTATCCCCACGGGCTTGGGCTACAATGAGCAGTTCTTC.

This clonotype was counted only a few times. The gene calls are TRBV10-3 and TRBJ1-2; a weak D match, TRBD1 (5 bases). Trimming left V 4 bases short and J 8 bases short, with 20 bases between. The CDR3 has 15 amino acids. The V gene's germline CDR1 is ENHRY and CDR2 SYGVKD. This chain's CDR3 is CAISVRTLPRDGYTF. The DNA for the CDR3 is TGTGCCATCAGTGTTAGAACACTCCCCCGGGACGGCTACACCTTC.

This chain connects TRBV10-3 to TRBJ2-2; D perhaps matches TRBD2 (6 bases). Germline-derived CDR1 and CDR2 are ENHRY and SYGVKD. The germline V and J ends were trimmed by 11 bases and 2 bases, with 12 bases remaining between them. The CDR3 length is 13 residues. This chain's CDR3 is CAARDSNTGELFF. The CDR3 nucleotides read TGTGCCGCCCGGGACTCTAACACCGGGGAGCTGTTTTTT.

This clonotype was picked up many times. This sequence joins TRBV5-1 and TRBJ2-1; D ambiguous. Trimming removed 4 bases at V and 4 bases at J, with 9 bases between. From germline, CDR1 is SGHRS and CDR2 YFSETQ. The CDR3 extends over 13 amino acids. The CDR3, as DNA: TGCGCCAGCAGCCCGCAAAATTACAATGAGCAGTTCTTC. This translates into CASSPQNYNEQFF.

This clonotype appeared a few times. The genes are TRBV5-6 and TRBJ1-2; D not certain. Germline CDR1 is SGHDT and CDR2 is YYEEEE. V shed 2 bases and J shed 1 base, with 9 bases lying between them. The CDR3 is 14 amino acids. This CDR3 is CASSFGRSNYGYTF. CDR3 coding DNA: TGTGCCAGCAGCTTTGGACGAAGTAACTATGGCTACACCTTC.

This clonotype was counted at least ten times. The chain has TRBV2 and TRBJ1-1, with D maybe TRBD1 (6 bases). CDR3 length: 13 residues. V lost 6 bases and J lost 5, with 13 bases in between. Germline CDR1 is SNHLY and CDR2 is FYNNEI. The CDR3 loop reads CASRSQGATEAFF. The CDR3 nucleotides read TGTGCCAGCAGGTCACAGGGAGCGACTGAAGCTTTCTTT.

This clonotype was recorded a few times. This sequence joins TRBV28 and TRBJ1-1; D not certain. Trimming removed 6 bases at V and 11 bases at J, with 19 bases between. There are 13 residues in the CDR3. CDR1 is MDHEN and CDR2 is SYDVKM in the germline V gene. In DNA, the CDR3 is TGTGCCAGCAGCTCAACTATTTCGGGTGAGGCTTTCTTT. The encoded protein is CASSSTISGEAFF. Based on the CDR3 plus reference TRBV28 and TRBJ1-1, the full variable domain is DVKVTQSSRYLVKRTGEKVFLECVQDMDHENMFWYRQDPGLGLRLIYFSYDVKMKEKGDIPEGYSVSREKKERFSLILESASTNQTSMYLCASSSTISGEAFFGQGTRLTVV.

Ten or more counts support this clonotype. The chain combines TRBV12-3 or TRBV12-4 with TRBJ1-2; maybe TRBD1 (5 bases). The length of the CDR3 is 21 residues. The V end was cut by 5 bases, the J end by 0 bases, with 31 bases between. This CDR3 reads CASSPGAQILRSGTSNYGYTF. The CDR3 bases are TGTGCCAGCAGTCCCGGGGCACAAATTCTCCGTTCCGGTACATCTAACTATGGCTACACCTTC.

A few counts support this clonotype. The rearrangement links TRBV7-8 to TRBJ2-7; 12 bases match TRBD1. Germline V gene lookup returns CDR1 SGHVS and CDR2 FQNEAQ. With 3 bases clipped from V and 6 bases from J, the junction kept 6 bases outside the gene matches. The CDR3 sequence is 15 residues long. CDR3 in amino acids: CASSFRDRGPGEQYF. The CDR3 nucleotides are TGTGCCAGCAGCTTTAGGGACAGGGGGCCCGGCGAGCAGTACTTC.

The chain combines TRBV6-1 with TRBJ2-1; 11 nucleotides line up with TRBD2. V lost 1 base, J lost 9 bases, and 5 bases stayed unmatched. The germline gives CDR1 MNHNS, CDR2 SASEGT. The CDR3 is 15 residues long. The CDR3 is CASSEVSGRVGEQFF. CDR3 DNA: TGTGCCAGCAGTGAAGTTAGCGGGAGGGTAGGTGAGCAGTTCTTC.

This rearrangement joins TRBV6-1 to TRBJ2-6; D gene uncertain. Germline lookup yields CDR1 MNHNS and CDR2 SASEGT. This CDR3 comprises 15 residues. The V end was cut by 6 bases, the J end by 4 bases, with 13 bases between. In DNA, the CDR3 is TGTGCCAGCAGAGAAACCTTCTCCGGGGCCAACGTCCTGACTTTC. Protein sequence: CASRETFSGANVLTF.

V is TRBV18 and J is TRBJ2-3; D gene uncertain. The V end was cut by 3 bases, the J end by 4 bases, with 11 bases between. Germline CDR1 KGHSH, CDR2 LQKENI. The CDR3 is 14 amino acids. CDR3 sequence: CASSPPYPADTQYF. Here the CDR3 DNA reads TGTGCCAGCTCACCCCCTTATCCCGCAGATACGCAGTATTTT.

This clonotype has ten or more counts. This sequence joins TRBV12-3 or TRBV12-4 and TRBJ2-5, with D uncertain. V lost 7 bases, J lost 4 bases, and 10 bases lay in between. The CDR3 extends over 12 amino acids. The CDR3 sequence: CASTLSGETQYF. CDR3 DNA sequence: TGTGCCAGCACTCTTTCCGGAGAGACCCAGTACTTC.

This rearrangement joins TRBV6-1 to TRBJ1-5; TRBD1 is a possible D gene (6 bases). CDR1 and CDR2 (germline): MNHNS, SASEGT. CDR3 length equals 14 residues. The V and J ends lost 6 bases and 3 bases respectively, with 12 bases between them. The CDR3 nucleotides read TGTGCCAGCAGAGAGACAGGAGCCAATCAGCCCCAGCATTTT. Translation: CASRETGANQPQHF.

This clonotype was observed many times. The chain has TRBV2 and TRBJ1-1, with D tentatively TRBD1 (5 bases). The CDR3 totals 12 residues. Germline CDR1 and CDR2: SNHLY and FYNNEI. V gave up 7 bases and J gave up 7 bases, with 13 bases separating them. CDR3 nucleotide sequence: TGTGCCAGCAAAGGAGGGGTGATTGAAGCTTTCTTT. As protein: CASKGGVIEAFF.

This clonotype occurred many times. The chain is built from TRBV7-3 and TRBJ1-1, with a possible D match to TRBD1 (6 bases). CDR1 and CDR2 from the germline V gene are SGHTA and FQGTGA. This CDR3 has 15 amino acids. V was pared by 4 bases and J by 7 bases, with 19 bases between. The CDR3 reads CASSSDGQSRGEAFF. CDR3 sequence (DNA): TGTGCCAGCAGCTCCGACGGACAGTCGCGGGGTGAAGCTTTCTTT.

This clonotype has a count of ten or more. The genes are TRBV11-3 and TRBJ2-5; unclear D gene. Between the trimmed V and J ends, which lost 2 bases and 0 bases, there was a span of 7 bases. Per germline, CDR1 SGHNT and CDR2 YENEEA. This CDR3 is 14 amino acids long. DNA of the CDR3: TGTGCCAGCAGCTTATCCCCGTACCAAGAGACCCAGTACTTC. Amino acid sequence: CASSLSPYQETQYF.